What follows are 17 T cell receptor beta chains derived from one specimen sequenced in a study of T cell responses to AZD1222 COVID-19 vaccine. The method was immunoSEQ multiplex PCR; TCRdb's version includes in-frame clones alone and lacks a portion of them. The sample records about 93,000 clones, 65% to 90% being singletons. This sample comprised peripheral blood, obtained on day 0 of AZD1222 vaccination. Receptors originate from an adult in good health.

The V gene is TRBV6-2 or TRBV6-3, the J gene TRBJ2-6, with D unresolved. CDR3 length: 17 residues. V was pared by 0 bases and J by 0 bases, with 9 bases between. Germline V CDR1 and CDR2: MNHEY, SVGEGT. The DNA of the CDR3 is TGTGCCAGCAGTTACTCGCCAGGTACCTCTGGGGCCAACGTCCTGACTTTC. This codes for CASSYSPGTSGANVLTF.

The chain recombines TRBV6-5 with TRBJ2-3; D may be TRBD1 or TRBD2 (6 bases each). V was shortened by 10 bases and J by 2 bases, with 19 bases between the two germline ends. The CDR3 loop spans 15 amino acids. Germline V gene data show CDR1 as MNHEY and CDR2 as SVGAGI. Here the CDR3 DNA reads TGTGCCATCAAACAGGGTCGGGGGTACACAGATACGCAGTATTTT. The encoded protein is CAIKQGRGYTDTQYF.

This clone showed up just once. This chain connects TRBV28 to TRBJ1-4; D is unresolved. This CDR3 spans 16 amino acids. V gave up 1 base and J gave up 8 bases, with 17 bases separating them. Germline-derived CDR1 and CDR2 are MDHEN and SYDVKM. This CDR3 is CASSLSQPSKIEKLFF. The CDR3 DNA sequence: TGTGCCAGCAGTTTATCACAGCCATCTAAAATAGAAAAACTGTTTTTT.

This clone was picked up a small number of times. V usage is TRBV5-6 and J usage is TRBJ2-5, with D possibly matching TRBD2 (6 bases). The CDR3 is 14 residues long. Trimming shortened V by 4 bases and J by 5 bases, and 15 bases separated the two germline ends. The germline V gene encodes CDR1 SGHDT and CDR2 YYEEEE. CDR3 coding DNA: TGTGCCAGCAGCGGAGGGGATGTCGCGGAGACCCAGTACTTC. It encodes CASSGGDVAETQYF.

The V gene is TRBV5-8, the J gene TRBJ2-7; D is uncertain. Germline CDR1 and CDR2: SGHTS and YDEGEE. Trimming pared 4 bases from V and 3 bases from J, leaving 11 bases between. CDR3 size: 13 residues. The CDR3 reads CASSKDVDYEQYF. The CDR3 DNA sequence: TGTGCCAGCAGCAAGGACGTAGACTACGAGCAGTACTTC.

The chain couples TRBV4-3 to TRBJ1-2; D gene ambiguous. CDR3 size: 14 residues. Trimming cost V 0 bases and J 3 bases, with 8 bases left between them. The germline V gene has CDR1 LGHNA and CDR2 YSLEER. This CDR3 reads CASSQEVTDYGYTF. CDR3 sequence (DNA): TGCGCCAGCAGCCAAGAGGTCACCGACTATGGCTACACCTTC.

This clone was seen just once. The genes are TRBV6-6 and TRBJ1-3, with D perhaps TRBD1 (6 bases). Looked up from germline, CDR1 is MNHNY and CDR2 is SVGAGI (reference sequence). The CDR3 consists of 15 residues. With 6 bases removed from V and 3 bases from J, the gap between germline ends came to 15 bases. Here the CDR3 reads CASRTGGADGNTIYF. Here the CDR3 DNA reads TGTGCCAGCAGGACGGGGGGGGCAGATGGAAACACCATATATTTT.

The chain recombines TRBV29-1 with TRBJ2-2; D may be TRBD2 (6 bases). Germline V lookup: CDR1 SQVTM, CDR2 ANQGSEA. The germline V and J ends were trimmed by 3 bases and 5 bases, with 19 bases remaining between them. The CDR3 spans 16 residues. DNA of the CDR3: TGCAGCGTTGAGGGGGTTTCGGGACTCCCAACCGGGGAGCTGTTTTTT. Encoded protein: CSVEGVSGLPTGELFF.

The chain recombines TRBV27 with TRBJ1-5; 10 positions match TRBD1. CDR1 is MNHEY and CDR2 is SMNVEV in the germline V gene (reference sequence). The J segment lost 4 bases and the V segment lost 6 bases, leaving 9 bases of the junction unmatched. This CDR3 comprises 16 residues. The CDR3 loop is CASRKSGTGENQPQHF. DNA of the CDR3: TGTGCCAGCAGAAAGTCCGGGACAGGGGAGAATCAGCCCCAGCATTTT.

The genes are TRBV18 and TRBJ2-2; 14 bases agree with TRBD2. The CDR3 loop spans 18 amino acids. Looked up from germline, CDR1 is KGHSH and CDR2 is LQKENI. V was clipped by 5 bases and J by 3 bases; unmatched bases: 8. The CDR3 DNA sequence: TGTGCCAGCTCATCAAGACTAGCGGGGGGGCCCGACACCGGGGAGCTGTTTTTT. Translating it yields CASSSRLAGGPDTGELFF. Together with reference TRBV18 and TRBJ2-2, the CDR3 gives the full variable domain: NAGVMQNPRHLVRRRGQEARLRCSPMKGHSHVYWYRQLPEEGLKFMVYLQKENIIDESGMPKERFSAEFPKEGPSILRIQQVVRGDSAAYFCASSSRLAGGPDTGELFFGEGSRLTVL.

The chain links TRBV5-8 to TRBJ1-4; 9 bases are shared with TRBD1. The CDR3 is 14 residues long. Germline lookup yields CDR1 SGHTS and CDR2 YDEGEE. Losses at the gene ends were 5 bases for V and 6 bases for J; bases not matched to a gene: 5. The CDR3 here is CASSTGQGDEKLFF. In nucleotides, the CDR3 is TGTGCCAGCAGTACGGGACAGGGAGATGAAAAACTGTTTTTT.

The V and J genes are TRBV7-8 and TRBJ2-7; 12 bases are a match to TRBD1. Looked up from germline, CDR1 is SGHVS and CDR2 is FQNEAQ. The CDR3 covers 15 residues. V shed 4 bases, J shed 5 bases, and the junction held 6 bases outside the gene matches. Here the CDR3 DNA reads TGTGCCAGCAGCTCTACCGGGACAGGGGGCAACGAGCAGTACTTC. Protein product: CASSSTGTGGNEQYF. The whole variable domain, filled in from reference TRBV7-8 and TRBJ2-7, reads GAGVSQSPRYKVAKRGQDVALRCDPISGHVSLFWYQQALGQGPEFLTYFQNEAQLDKSGLPSDRFFAERPEGSVSTLKIQRTQQEDSAVYLCASSSTGTGGNEQYFGPGTRLTVT.

The genes are TRBV29-1 and TRBJ1-6, with 8 bases lining up with TRBD1. In germline, CDR1 is SQVTM, CDR2 ANQGSEA. CDR3 size: 13 residues. V dropped 6 bases and J dropped 8; count of bases not matched to a gene: 6. The CDR3: CSVPGTGDSPLHF. CDR3 DNA: TGCAGCGTCCCCGGGACAGGCGATTCACCCCTCCACTTT.

The sample holds one count of this clone. V and J are TRBV5-1 and TRBJ2-2, with D perhaps matching TRBD2 (7 bases). Looked up from germline, CDR1 is SGHRS and CDR2 is YFSETQ. The CDR3 runs to 16 residues. Trimming stripped 4 bases from V and 3 bases from J, with 16 bases between. The CDR3 loop reads CASSPSGGWDTGELFF. The CDR3 DNA reads as TGCGCCAGCAGCCCCTCGGGGGGCTGGGACACCGGGGAGCTGTTTTTT.

The V gene is TRBV5-1, the J gene TRBJ2-7; 8 positions match TRBD1. Per germline, CDR1 SGHRS and CDR2 YFSETQ. J gave up 4 bases and V 0 bases, and 6 bases lay outside the gene matches. The CDR3 has 15 amino acids. CDR3 nucleotide sequence: TGCGCCAGCAGCTTGGGTTCTACAGGGGGGTACGAGCAGTACTTC. It translates to CASSLGSTGGYEQYF.

V is TRBV5-4 and J is TRBJ2-7, with 11 bases matching TRBD2. The CDR3 covers 15 residues. V was pared by 5 bases and J by 5 bases, with 9 bases of the junction left unmatched. CDR1 is SGHNT, CDR2 YYREEE, per germline (reference sequence). The chain's CDR3 is CASSPMGLAEDEQYF. In DNA, the CDR3 is TGTGCCAGCAGTCCAATGGGACTAGCGGAAGACGAGCAGTACTTC.

This chain connects TRBV6-2 or TRBV6-3 to TRBJ1-2; D unresolved. The CDR3 covers 13 residues. Germline assignment: CDR1 MNHEY and CDR2 SVGEGT. V lost 6 bases to trimming and J lost 9 bases, with 17 bases between them. The CDR3 protein is CASSREISRSYTF. CDR3 nucleotide sequence: TGTGCCAGCAGCCGAGAGATTTCTCGGAGCTACACCTTC.